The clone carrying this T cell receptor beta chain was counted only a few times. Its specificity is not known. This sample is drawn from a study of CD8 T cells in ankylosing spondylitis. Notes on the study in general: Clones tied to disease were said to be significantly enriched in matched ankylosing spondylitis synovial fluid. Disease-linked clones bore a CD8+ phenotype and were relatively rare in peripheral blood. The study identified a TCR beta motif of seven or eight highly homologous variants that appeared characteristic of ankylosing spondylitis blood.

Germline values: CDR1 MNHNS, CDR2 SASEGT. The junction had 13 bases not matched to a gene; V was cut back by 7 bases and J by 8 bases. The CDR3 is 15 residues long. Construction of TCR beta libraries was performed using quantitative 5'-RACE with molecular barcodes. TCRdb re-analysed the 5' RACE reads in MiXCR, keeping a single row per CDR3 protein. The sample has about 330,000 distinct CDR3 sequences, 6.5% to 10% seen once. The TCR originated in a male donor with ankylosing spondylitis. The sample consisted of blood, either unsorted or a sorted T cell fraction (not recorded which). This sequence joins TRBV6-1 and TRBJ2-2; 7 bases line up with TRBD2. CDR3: CASKPSGDPKGELFF. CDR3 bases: TGTGCCAGCAAACCTAGCGGAGACCCCAAAGGGGAGCTGTTTTTT.